One and the same sample provided the 15 T cell receptor beta chains below, sequenced in a study of monozygotic twins with inflammatory bowel disease. TCRdb reworked the 5' RACE reads into one entry per CDR3 protein, no DNA. This sample contains some 150,000 distinct CDR3 sequences. Sequenced sample: blood. These receptors originate from a human donor with ulcerative colitis or Crohn's disease, or a healthy co-twin of an affected twin (not recorded which).

The rearrangement links TRBV12-3 or TRBV12-4 to TRBJ2-1. This CDR3 has 15 amino acids. CDR3: CASSLIFASYNEQFF.

V is TRBV20-1 and J is TRBJ2-1; TCRdb selects TRBD2, and the lack of DNA leaves this call unchecked. From germline, CDR1 is DFQATT and CDR2 SNEGSKA (reference sequence). The CDR3 runs to 15 residues. CDR3 amino acids: CSARHLAGGYNEQFF.

The chain carries TRBV15 and TRBJ2-2. The germline gives CDR1 LNHNV, CDR2 YYDKDF (reference sequence). The CDR3 extends over 14 amino acids. CDR3 loop: CATSRDTNTGELFF.

The V gene is TRBV27, the J gene TRBJ2-5; the TRBD1 assignment by TCRdb is unverifiable without DNA. Germline V gene data show CDR1 as MNHEY and CDR2 as SMNVEV (reference sequence). This CDR3 has 11 amino acids. The CDR3 is CASSSRDRVYF.

The chain recombines TRBV3-1 with TRBJ1-2; absent DNA, TCRdb's TRBD1 call cannot be checked. In germline, CDR1 is LGHDT, CDR2 YNNKEL (reference sequence). This CDR3 region has 15 residues. The chain's CDR3 is CASSQVAGTDYGYTF.

The chain employs TRBV5-1 and TRBJ1-2; TCRdb returns TRBD1, unconfirmable since there is no DNA. CDR1 and CDR2 from the germline V gene are SGHRS and YFSETQ. This CDR3 spans 16 amino acids. The chain's CDR3 is CASSLATGVEDYGYTF.

CDR3 amino acids: CSAGASGRSTGQYF. This chain uses TRBV20-1 with TRBJ2-7; TCRdb names TRBD2, which stays unverified in the absence of DNA. Germline lookup yields CDR1 DFQATT and CDR2 SNEGSKA (reference sequence). This CDR3 has 14 amino acids.

This chain connects TRBV4-1 to TRBJ1-3. CDR3 length: 15 residues. Germline V gene data show CDR1 as MGHRA and CDR2 as YSYEKL. The CDR3 spells CASSQDRLTGNTIYF.

The V call is TRBV7-2, the J call TRBJ1-3; TCRdb indicates TRBD1, and absent DNA this call remains unverified. Germline-derived CDR1 and CDR2 are SGHTA and FQGNSA. CDR3 length equals 16 residues. The CDR3 is CASSRDRVLAGNTIYF.

The gene calls are TRBV19 and TRBJ1-1. Germline CDR1 and CDR2: LNHDA and SQIVND (reference sequence). The CDR3 has 16 amino acids. The CDR3 sequence: CASSNMWGTSNTEAFF.

The chain carries TRBV5-5 and TRBJ1-1; without DNA, the TCRdb call of TRBD1 cannot be checked. The germline gives CDR1 SGHKS, CDR2 YYEKEE (reference sequence). This CDR3 has 14 residues. The CDR3 protein is CASSRQTANTEAFF.

The chain couples TRBV27 to TRBJ1-1; TCRdb outputs TRBD1, but without DNA this stays unchecked. Per germline, CDR1 MNHEY and CDR2 SMNVEV (reference sequence). This CDR3 contains 13 residues. This CDR3 is CASSLTGGREAFF.

V usage is TRBV30 and J usage is TRBJ1-2. The germline gives CDR1 GTSNPN, CDR2 SVGIG (reference sequence). This CDR3 has 14 amino acids. The CDR3 sequence is CAWSSGFENYGYTF.

CDR3 region: CSALTGANTGELFF. The chain combines TRBV29-1 with TRBJ2-2; as DNA is missing, the TRBD1 call by TCRdb cannot be tested. The CDR3 loop spans 14 amino acids. The germline V gene encodes CDR1 SQVTM and CDR2 ANQGSEA.

This sequence joins TRBV27 and TRBJ2-1; TCRdb calls TRBD2, which cannot be checked without DNA. Germline V gene lookup returns CDR1 MNHEY and CDR2 SMNVEV (reference sequence). The CDR3 is made up of 16 amino acids. The CDR3 protein is CASSDRGLATYNEQFF.